This T cell receptor (beta chain) emerged from a study of T-cell memory formation after mild COVID-19. Regarding the study as a whole: Among contracting clones, CD4+ were mainly CM/EM and CD8+ enriched in EMRA. Day 15 to 85 contractors were CD4/CD8 balanced; later expanders leaned CD4+.

This clonotype was picked up a small number of times. The antigen remains unidentified. A single record per CDR3 protein comes from TCRdb applying MiXCR to the 5' RACE reads. The sample yields roughly 130,000 distinct CDR3 sequences, roughly 6.2% seen once. The CDR3 spans 14 residues. The germline gives CDR1 LGHDT, CDR2 YNNKEL (reference sequence). The germline V and J ends were trimmed by 1 base and 1 base, with 7 bases remaining between them. The chain couples TRBV3-1 to TRBJ1-1; possibly TRBD1 for D (6 bases). The TCR comes from an adult woman who had mild COVID-19 (a few samples of this study predate the infection). Cell type and time point are not known. Sequenced sample: PBMCs or a T cell subset sorted from them (not recorded which). Here the CDR3 reads CASSQGGANTEAFF. The CDR3 DNA sequence: TGTGCCAGCAGCCAAGGGGGGGCGAACACTGAAGCTTTCTTT.